These 8 T cell receptor beta chains were sequenced from one sample in a study of OX40 agonist ivuxolimab in advanced cancers. Libraries were prepared by immunoSEQ multiplex PCR; TCRdb keeps only in-frame clonotypes and omits some of them. The sample lists approximately 60,000 clones; around 90% were seen once. This specimen consisted of CD4+ or CD8+ T cells sorted from blood, obtained in a trial of the OX40 agonist ivuxolimab. Receptors were obtained from an adult with an advanced solid tumor such as melanoma, head and neck, liver or kidney cancer.

V gene TRBV15 combines with J gene TRBJ1-5; D is uncertain. CDR1 and CDR2 (germline): LNHNV, YYDKDF (reference sequence). V was pared by 5 bases and J by 8 bases, with 16 bases between. This CDR3 is built from 14 residues. The CDR3 sequence is CATSGVSVREPQHF. Here the CDR3 DNA reads TGTGCCACCAGCGGAGTCTCTGTCCGGGAGCCCCAGCATTTT.

The rearrangement uses TRBV19 and TRBJ2-1, with 10 bases aligning to TRBD2. The CDR3 is 18 amino acids. CDR1 and CDR2 (germline): LNHDA, SQIVND (reference sequence). Germline trimming cut 3 bases from V and 4 bases from J; bases unmatched to any gene: 12. The CDR3: CASSIKILGTSVYNEQFF. CDR3 sequence (DNA): TGTGCCAGTAGTATTAAAATCCTGGGGACTAGCGTTTACAATGAGCAGTTCTTC.

The V and J genes are TRBV11-3 and TRBJ2-3; maybe TRBD1 (5 bases). The V and J ends lost 4 bases and 1 base respectively, with 12 bases between them. Germline loops: CDR1 SGHNT, CDR2 YENEEA. This CDR3 has 15 amino acids. Here the CDR3 reads CASSSRARGTDTQYF. Here the CDR3 DNA reads TGTGCCAGCAGCTCCCGGGCCAGGGGCACAGATACGCAGTATTTT.

The chain employs TRBV19 and TRBJ2-5, with 10 bases matching TRBD1. Looked up from germline, CDR1 is LNHDA and CDR2 is SQIVND (reference sequence). J was trimmed by 2 bases and V by 4 bases; bases with no gene match: 1. The CDR3 extends over 14 amino acids. The CDR3 spells CASSRTGGQETQYF. In DNA form, the CDR3 reads TGTGCCAGTAGTAGGACAGGGGGTCAAGAGACCCAGTACTTC.

This sequence joins TRBV18 and TRBJ1-4, with D unclear. CDR3 length: 13 amino acids. Germline CDR1 is KGHSH and CDR2 is LQKENI. Trimming removed 5 bases from V and 8 bases from J, with 12 bases in between. CDR3 in DNA: TGTGCCAGCTCAGTTGCGACGGCCGAAAAACTGTTTTTT. Translating gives CASSVATAEKLFF. The full variable domain, with the rest looked up from reference TRBV18 and TRBJ1-4, is NAGVMQNPRHLVRRRGQEARLRCSPMKGHSHVYWYRQLPEEGLKFMVYLQKENIIDESGMPKERFSAEFPKEGPSILRIQQVVRGDSAAYFCASSVATAEKLFFGSGTQLSVL.

This chain connects TRBV6-1 to TRBJ2-2; 12 bases align to TRBD1. The CDR3 contains 15 residues. The germline CDR1 and CDR2 sequences are MNHNS and SASEGT. Trimming took 5 bases from V and 8 from J; bases not matched to a gene: 6. This chain's CDR3 is CASSRDRGLSGELFF. DNA for the CDR3: TGTGCCAGCAGTCGGGACAGGGGGCTTTCGGGGGAGCTGTTTTTT.

This sequence joins TRBV19 and TRBJ1-1; maybe TRBD1 (6 bases). Trimming removed 6 bases at V and 0 bases at J, with 17 bases between. CDR1 and CDR2 from the germline V gene are LNHDA and SQIVND (reference sequence). This CDR3 is 16 amino acids long. CDR3 in amino acids: CASSSGTKSVNTEAFF. CDR3 DNA: TGTGCCAGTAGCTCCGGGACAAAGTCGGTGAACACTGAAGCTTTCTTT.

This chain joins TRBV19 and TRBJ2-7; D not certain. The CDR3 loop spans 12 amino acids. Germline assignment: CDR1 LNHDA and CDR2 SQIVND (reference sequence). Trimming removed 4 bases from V and 7 bases from J, with 11 bases in between. The CDR3 coding sequence is TGTGCCAGTAGTAATGGCCCTGTGGAGCAGTACTTC. It is translated as CASSNGPVEQYF.